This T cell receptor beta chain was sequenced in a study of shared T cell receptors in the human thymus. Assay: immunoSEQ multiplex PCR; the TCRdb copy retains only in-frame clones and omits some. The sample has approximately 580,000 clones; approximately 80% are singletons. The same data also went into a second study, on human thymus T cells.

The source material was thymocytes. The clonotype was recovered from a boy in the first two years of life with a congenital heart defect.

In DNA, the CDR3 is TGTGCCAGCAGCACCTCCAGGGGGCGAATGAACACTGAAGCTTTCTTT. Residues: CASSTSRGRMNTEAFF. This sequence joins TRBV27 and TRBJ1-1; 8 positions match TRBD1. The CDR3 sequence is 16 residues long. Unmatched junction bases numbered 9, after V lost 6 bases and J lost 0 bases. The germline V gene encodes CDR1 MNHEY and CDR2 SMNVEV (reference sequence).